What follows are 10 T cell receptor beta chains derived from one specimen sequenced in a study of T cells after yellow fever vaccination. MiXCR was run by TCRdb on the 5' RACE reads, yielding one entry per CDR3 protein. The table lists 150,000 to 200,000 distinct CDR3 sequences, approximately 11% of them singletons. The sample in question was CD8+ T cells sorted from PBMCs, obtained 15 days after the yellow fever booster vaccination. These receptor sequences come from a man between 18 and 35 years old who received the YFV17D yellow fever vaccine.

The gene calls are TRBV29-1 and TRBJ2-4; D not certain. In germline, CDR1 is SQVTM, CDR2 ANQGSEA. Deletions cut 6 bases from V and 1 base from J, with 13 bases between. The CDR3 is 14 residues long. The CDR3 spells CSVWVFGAKNIQYF. The CDR3 region has the DNA TGCAGCGTGTGGGTATTTGGGGCCAAAAACATTCAGTACTTC.

This clonotype was observed a handful of times. The chain uses TRBV24-1 and TRBJ2-3, with D possibly matching TRBD1 (5 bases). Trimming removed 3 bases at V and 3 bases at J, with 9 bases between. From germline, CDR1 is KGHDR and CDR2 SFDVKD. CDR3 size: 14 residues. CDR3 bases: TGTGCCACCAGTGATGGAAGGGGAACAGATACGCAGTATTTT. This translates into CATSDGRGTDTQYF.

Written as DNA, the CDR3 is TGCAGCGTGCGTGTGGGATCCGGGGAGCTGTTTTTT. This sequence encodes CSVRVGSGELFF. The rearrangement uses TRBV29-1 and TRBJ2-2; D gene ambiguous. The ends were cut back, 6 bases at V and 6 bases at J, with 11 bases in the middle. Germline CDR1 SQVTM, CDR2 ANQGSEA. The CDR3 runs to 12 residues.

The chain employs TRBV29-1 and TRBJ2-5; 8 bases fit TRBD2. The germline V gene has CDR1 SQVTM and CDR2 ANQGSEA. V dropped 6 bases and J dropped 5; count of bases not matched to a gene: 17. The CDR3 is made up of 16 amino acids. The CDR3 is CSVPPSGGGGSETQYF. The CDR3 nucleotides read TGCAGCGTCCCCCCCTCGGGGGGCGGGGGGAGTGAGACCCAGTACTTC.

This clonotype was seen a handful of times. The J gene is TRBJ1-5, the V gene TRBV19; D is undetermined. The length of the CDR3 is 13 residues. Trimming stripped 2 bases from V and 3 bases from J, with 5 bases between. CDR1 and CDR2 from the germline V gene are LNHDA and SQIVND (reference sequence). The CDR3, as DNA: TGTGCCAGTAGTATAAGCTTCAATCAGCCCCAGCATTTT. Translated: CASSISFNQPQHF.

V usage is TRBV9 and J usage is TRBJ2-3; D may be TRBD2 (6 bases). The CDR3 length is 15 residues. With 5 bases removed from V and 3 bases from J, the gap between germline ends came to 16 bases. CDR1 is SGDLS and CDR2 is YYNGEE in the germline V gene. CDR3 bases: TGTGCCAGCAGTTCGGGGGACGGGCTTACAGATACGCAGTATTTT. Translating gives CASSSGDGLTDTQYF.

The chain carries TRBV5-1 and TRBJ2-1; the D gene is possibly TRBD1 (5 bases). Deletions cut 3 bases from V and 4 bases from J, with 11 bases between. CDR3 length: 14 amino acids. Per germline, CDR1 SGHRS and CDR2 YFSETQ. The chain's CDR3 is CASSYLTGYNEQFF. CDR3 sequence (DNA): TGCGCCAGCAGCTATCTTACAGGTTACAATGAGCAGTTCTTC.

This clonotype was observed a handful of times. The chain couples TRBV12-3 or TRBV12-4 to TRBJ1-3, with TRBD1 as a possible D gene (6 bases). The CDR3 has 12 amino acids. V was pared by 5 bases and J by 15 bases, with 17 bases between. CDR3 DNA: TGTGCCAGCAGTGAACGACAGGCCCGACAATATTTT. This gives the protein CASSERQARQYF.

V usage is TRBV2 and J usage is TRBJ1-2; perhaps TRBD1 as D (5 bases). Looked up from germline, CDR1 is SNHLY and CDR2 is FYNNEI. CDR3 length equals 13 residues. Trimming took 2 bases from V and 2 from J, leaving 6 bases between them. DNA of the CDR3: TGTGCCAGCAGTGAATACAGGAACTATGGCTACACCTTC. Its translation is CASSEYRNYGYTF.

The genes are TRBV5-6 and TRBJ2-3; tentative D call: TRBD2 (7 bases). Germline V gives CDR1 SGHDT, CDR2 YYEEEE. V lost 4 bases to trimming and J lost 4 bases, with 19 bases between them. The CDR3 totals 16 residues. CDR3 sequence reads: CASSEGEGGLPDTQYF. As DNA, the CDR3 is TGTGCCAGCAGCGAGGGGGAGGGGGGGTTGCCAGATACGCAGTATTTT.